This T cell receptor (beta chain) comes out of a study of T cell responses to AZD1222 COVID-19 vaccine. This clone has only a few counts. Its antigen is unknown. Notes on the study in general: Donors were chiefly white British, with a greater number of females, and clonal diversity was perhaps underestimated. As reported, nearly half of all spike-specific TCRs target variant regions that are unmutated.

V lost 6 bases and J 7 bases, leaving 12 bases between the germline ends. The CDR3 extends over 12 amino acids. Germline assignment: CDR1 LNHDA and CDR2 SQIVND (reference sequence). This table comes from immunoSEQ multiplex PCR, and its TCRdb copy is limited to in-frame clones, with some not included. The sample yields 80,000 or so clones, over 90% seen once. This sequence was found in an adult in good health. The chain combines TRBV19 with TRBJ1-1, with a tentative D call TRBD1 (6 bases). The sample in question was peripheral blood, obtained on day 0 of AZD1222 vaccination. CDR3: CASSGQILEAFF. CDR3 nucleotide sequence: TGTGCCAGTAGCGGACAGATCCTTGAAGCTTTCTTT.